This section outlines one T cell receptor beta chain sequence together with its context. The age range of participants was 18 to 89 years, with residence in under 25 US areas. The record originates from a study of blood T cell repertoires in COVID-19. The V gene lost 7 bases and the J gene lost 0 bases, with 15 bases spanning the gap. The CDR3 length is 15 residues. Germline CDR1 LNHDA, CDR2 SQIVND (reference sequence). The method was immunoSEQ multiplex PCR; TCRdb's version includes in-frame clones alone and lacks a portion of them. The sample lists roughly 150,000 clones, under 90% occurring once. V and J are TRBV19 and TRBJ1-1; D is perhaps TRBD1 (5 bases). The sample taken for sequencing was PBMCs or T cells enriched from blood (not recorded which). The source is a woman in her forties or fifties who had recovered from COVID-19. CDR3 residues: CASKAFDSMNTEAFF. The CDR3 DNA sequence: TGTGCCAGTAAGGCATTCGACAGCATGAACACTGAAGCTTTCTTT.